This T cell receptor beta chain was identified during a study of cytomegalovirus exposure and HLA in healthy donors. The study ran its PCR with 60 Vbeta and 13 Jbeta primers. TCRdb's table, derived via immunoSEQ multiplex PCR, lists solely in-frame clones and lacks some. In the table there are approximately 100,000 clones, 65% to 80% of which are singletons. V gave up 5 bases and J gave up 2 bases, with 18 bases separating them. The CDR3 loop spans 17 amino acids. The germline V gene encodes CDR1 LNHNV and CDR2 YYDKDF (reference sequence). With respect to this clone: Its specificity is not known.

Study-wide results and limits: Analyses of presence and absence presupposed an approximately uniform sequencing depth across donors. Usually a TCR sequence was rare, but some public TCRs were found in many donors.

The source of this sequence is a female donor in good health and CMV-seropositive. J is TRBJ1-4 and V is TRBV15; D unclear. Input material: PBMCs. The CDR3 nucleotides read TGTGCCACCAGCCCCCGACTAGCTGGTCGGACTAATGAAAAACTGTTTTTT. Its translation: CATSPRLAGRTNEKLFF.